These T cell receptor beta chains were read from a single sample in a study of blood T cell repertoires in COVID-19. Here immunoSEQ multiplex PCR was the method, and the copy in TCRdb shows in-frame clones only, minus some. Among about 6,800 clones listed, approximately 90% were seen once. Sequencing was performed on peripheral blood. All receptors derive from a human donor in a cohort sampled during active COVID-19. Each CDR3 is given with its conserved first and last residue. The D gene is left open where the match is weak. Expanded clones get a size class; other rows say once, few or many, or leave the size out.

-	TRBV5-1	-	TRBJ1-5	TGCGCCAGCAGCTTGGAATCTCAGGGTCAGCCCCAGCATTTT	CASSLESQGQPQHF
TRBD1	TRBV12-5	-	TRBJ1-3	TGTGCTAGTGGCCGAAACAGGGGAATCTCTGGAAACACCATATATTTT	CASGRNRGISGNTIYF
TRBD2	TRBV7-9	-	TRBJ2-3	TGTGCCAGCAGCAAGGGGGGACTAGCGGGACTATTT	CASSKGGLAGLF
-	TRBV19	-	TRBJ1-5	TGTGCCAGTAGTAAAGACAGAAATCAGCCCCAGCATTTT	CASSKDRNQPQHF
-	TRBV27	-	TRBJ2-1	TGTGCCAGCAGTTTCTCCGGGAGTGGGAATGAGCAGTTCTTC	CASSFSGSGNEQFF
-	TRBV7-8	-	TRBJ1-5	TGTGCCAGCAGCCCCAGTAGACAACGCAATCAGCCCCAGCATTTT	CASSPSRQRNQPQHF
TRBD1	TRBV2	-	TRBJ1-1	TGTGCCAGCAGTTCGGGACAGGCCACCTTCGGGACTGAAGCTTTCTTT	CASSSGQATFGTEAFF
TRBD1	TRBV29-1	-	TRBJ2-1	TGCAGCGTTGCCGGGACAGGGGTCTACAATGAGCAGTTCTTC	CSVAGTGVYNEQFF
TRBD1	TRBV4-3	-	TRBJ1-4	TGCGCCAGCAGCCTCCAACACAGGGGGCCCAATGAAAAACTGTTTTTT	CASSLQHRGPNEKLFF
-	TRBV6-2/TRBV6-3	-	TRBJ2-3	TGTGCCAGCAGTTGGGCCTCCACCCCAGATACGCAGTATTTT	CASSWASTPDTQYF
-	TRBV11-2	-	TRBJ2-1	TGTGCCAGCAGCTTAGGGGTGGGAGTTAGCGACAATGAGCAGTTCTTC	CASSLGVGVSDNEQFF
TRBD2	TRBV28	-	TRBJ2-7	TGTGCCAGCAGTCACGGACTAGGTGTTGAGATTGACGAGCAGTACTTC	CASSHGLGVEIDEQYF
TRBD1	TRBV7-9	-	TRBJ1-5	TGTGCCAGCAGCAACCCCCCGGGGACAGGGAGTCAGCCCCAGCATTTT	CASSNPPGTGSQPQHF
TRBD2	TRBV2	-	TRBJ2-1	TGTGCCAGCTGTTTTAGTCTAGCGGGAGAAGCCAGGACTGAGCAGTTCTTC	CASCFSLAGEARTEQFF
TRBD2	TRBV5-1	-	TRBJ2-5	TGCGCCAGCAGCGAGGGACTAGCGGAAGAGACCCAGTACTTC	CASSEGLAEETQYF
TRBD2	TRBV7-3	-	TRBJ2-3	TGTGCCAGCAGCTCTCCCCGGGGGGGTGTCGCAGATACGCAGTATTTT	CASSSPRGGVADTQYF
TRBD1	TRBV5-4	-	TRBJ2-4	TGTGCCAGCAGCCCGGGACAGGAAAACATTCAGTACTTC	CASSPGQENIQYF
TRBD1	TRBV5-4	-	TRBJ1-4	TGTGCCAGCAGTGACAGGGGAGCAACTAATGAAAAACTGTTTTTT	CASSDRGATNEKLFF
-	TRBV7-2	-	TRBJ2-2	TGTGCCAGCAGCCCCCCGGGACAAAGGAACACCGGGGAGCTGTTTTTT	CASSPPGQRNTGELFF
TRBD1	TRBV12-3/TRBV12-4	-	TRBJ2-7	TGTGCCAGCAGTTCCGGACAGGGCTACGAGCAGTACTTC	CASSSGQGYEQYF
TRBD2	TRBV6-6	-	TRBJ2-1	TGTGCCAGCAGTCGCCTCCGGACTAGCGGGAACGGCAATGAGCAGTTCTTC	CASSRLRTSGNGNEQFF
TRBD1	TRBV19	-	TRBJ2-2	TGTGCCAGTAGTATGGGACAGGGGGTGATCGGGGAGCTGTTTTTT	CASSMGQGVIGELFF
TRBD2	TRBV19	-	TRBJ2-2	TGTGCCAGTAGTCGGACTAGCGGGGGGTACACCGGGGAGCTGTTTTTT	CASSRTSGGYTGELFF
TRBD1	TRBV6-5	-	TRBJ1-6	TGTGCCACCCAGACAGGGGTAGGCTCACCCCTCCACTTT	CATQTGVGSPLHF
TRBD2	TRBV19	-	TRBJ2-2	TGTGCCAGTAGTATTTTGGGCGGGGGGGCCCTCGGGGAGCTGTTTTTT	CASSILGGGALGELFF
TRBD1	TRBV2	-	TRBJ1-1	TGTGCCACTGGACAGGGTCGAGAGGTTCGGACCACTGAAGCTTTCTTT	CATGQGREVRTTEAFF
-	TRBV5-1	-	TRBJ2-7	TGCGCCAGCAGCCCGAGGGTGGTCCATAGCGAGACCAGCTCCTACGAGCAGTACTTC	CASSPRVVHSETSSYEQYF
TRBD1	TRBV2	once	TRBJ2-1	TGTGCCAGCAGCCGGGACAGAAGGTTTGGCAATGAGCAGTTCTTC	CASSRDRRFGNEQFF
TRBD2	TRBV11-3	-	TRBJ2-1	TGTGCCAGCAGCCTCCGGACTAGCGGGAGCTCCTACAATGAGCAGTTCTTC	CASSLRTSGSSYNEQFF